This T cell receptor (beta chain) was found in a study of blood T cell repertoires in COVID-19. There are 17 residues in the CDR3. Germline lookup yields CDR1 SQVTM and CDR2 ANQGSEA. V gave up 6 bases and J gave up 0 bases; unmatched junction bases: 13. As handled by the study authors: Reference gene primers were amplified, and this amplification served to estimate nucleated cell counts. The table came from immunoSEQ multiplex PCR; TCRdb's copy has only in-frame clones and leaves some out. The DNA gave D and trimming, while V, J and clone size come from that table. The sample holds 250,000 to 400,000 clones; about nine tenths are singletons and the top ten take 2.5% to 3%.

The TCR sequence derives from a woman aged 30 to 39 with COVID-19, enrolled during active disease. This chain joins TRBV29-1 and TRBJ2-1; 8 nucleotides agree with TRBD2. The sequenced sample was peripheral blood. CDR3 sequence: CSVLQLTSGRSYNEQFF. In nucleotides, the CDR3 is TGCAGCGTCCTACAGTTAACTAGCGGCCGCTCCTACAATGAGCAGTTCTTC.